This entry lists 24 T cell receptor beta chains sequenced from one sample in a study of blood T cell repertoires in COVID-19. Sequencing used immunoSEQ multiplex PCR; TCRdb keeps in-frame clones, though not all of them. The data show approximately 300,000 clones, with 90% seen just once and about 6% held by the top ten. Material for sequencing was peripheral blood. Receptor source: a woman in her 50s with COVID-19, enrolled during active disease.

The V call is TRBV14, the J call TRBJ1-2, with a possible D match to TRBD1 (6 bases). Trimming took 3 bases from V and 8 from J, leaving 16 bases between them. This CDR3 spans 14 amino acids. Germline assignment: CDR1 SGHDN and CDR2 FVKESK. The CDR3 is CASSHLNRDWGYTF. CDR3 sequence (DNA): TGTGCCAGCAGCCATCTGAACAGGGATTGGGGCTACACCTTC.

CDR3 in DNA: TGTGCCAGTAGTATACCCAAACTAGCGGGGCGGGCAGATACGCAGTATTTT. Translated: CASSIPKLAGRADTQYF. The genes are TRBV19 and TRBJ2-3; TRBD2 matches 10 bases. This CDR3 spans 17 amino acids. Germline V gene lookup returns CDR1 LNHDA and CDR2 SQIVND (reference sequence). Trimming cost V 2 bases and J 4 bases; bases outside gene matches: 9.

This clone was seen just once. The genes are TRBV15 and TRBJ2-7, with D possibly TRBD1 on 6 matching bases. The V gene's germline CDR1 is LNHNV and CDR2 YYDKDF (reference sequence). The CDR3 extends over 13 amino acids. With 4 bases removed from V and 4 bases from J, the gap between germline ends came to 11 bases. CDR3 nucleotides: TGTGCCACCAGCAAACTACAGGGTTACGAGCAGTACTTC. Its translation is CATSKLQGYEQYF.

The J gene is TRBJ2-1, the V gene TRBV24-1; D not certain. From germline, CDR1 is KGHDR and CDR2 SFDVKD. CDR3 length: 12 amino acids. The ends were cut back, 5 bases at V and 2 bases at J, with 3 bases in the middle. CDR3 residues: CATSGAYNEQFF. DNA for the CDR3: TGTGCCACCAGTGGCGCCTACAATGAGCAGTTCTTC.

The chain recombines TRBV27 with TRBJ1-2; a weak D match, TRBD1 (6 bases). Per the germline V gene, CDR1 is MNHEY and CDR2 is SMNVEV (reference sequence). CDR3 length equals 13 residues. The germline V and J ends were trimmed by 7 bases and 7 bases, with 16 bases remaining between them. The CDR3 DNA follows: TGTGCCAGCAAACAACAGGGAAGCGGTGGCTACACCTTC. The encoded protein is CASKQQGSGGYTF.

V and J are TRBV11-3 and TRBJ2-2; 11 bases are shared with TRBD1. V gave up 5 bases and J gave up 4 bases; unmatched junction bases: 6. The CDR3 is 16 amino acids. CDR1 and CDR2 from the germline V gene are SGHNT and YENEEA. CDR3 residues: CASSPRTGGITGELFF. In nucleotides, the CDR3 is TGTGCCAGCAGCCCCCGGACAGGGGGCATCACCGGGGAGCTGTTTTTT.

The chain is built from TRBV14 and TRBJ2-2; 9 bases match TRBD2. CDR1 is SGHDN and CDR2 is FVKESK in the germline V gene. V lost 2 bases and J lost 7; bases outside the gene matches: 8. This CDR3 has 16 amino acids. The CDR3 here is CASSQISSGRIGELFF. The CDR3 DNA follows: TGTGCCAGCAGCCAAATCTCGAGCGGGAGGATCGGGGAGCTGTTTTTT.

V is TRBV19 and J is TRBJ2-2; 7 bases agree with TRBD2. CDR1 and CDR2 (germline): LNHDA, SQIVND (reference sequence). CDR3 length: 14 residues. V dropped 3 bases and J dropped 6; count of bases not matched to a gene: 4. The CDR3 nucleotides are TGTGCCAGTAGTATGGCGGGAGCCTCCGGGGAGCTGTTTTTT. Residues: CASSMAGASGELFF.

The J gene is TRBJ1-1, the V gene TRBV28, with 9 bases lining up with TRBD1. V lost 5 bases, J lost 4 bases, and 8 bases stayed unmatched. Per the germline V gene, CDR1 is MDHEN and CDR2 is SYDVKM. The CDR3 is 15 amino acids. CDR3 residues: CASSLHRGRLTEAFF. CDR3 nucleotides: TGTGCCAGCAGTCTCCACAGGGGGCGGCTCACTGAAGCTTTCTTT.

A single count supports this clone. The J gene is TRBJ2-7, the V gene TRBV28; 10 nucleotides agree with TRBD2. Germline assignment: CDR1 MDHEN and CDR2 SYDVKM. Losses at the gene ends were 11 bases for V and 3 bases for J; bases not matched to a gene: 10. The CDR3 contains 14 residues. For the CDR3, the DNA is TGTGCCGTAGCGGGAGGTCAAGTCGGCTACGAGCAGTACTTC. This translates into CAVAGGQVGYEQYF.

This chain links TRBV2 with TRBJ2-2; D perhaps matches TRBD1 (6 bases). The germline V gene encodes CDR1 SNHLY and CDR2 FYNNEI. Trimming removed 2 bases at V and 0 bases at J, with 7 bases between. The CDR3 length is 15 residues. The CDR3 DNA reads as TGTGCCAGCAGTGAAAGGGGGACGAACACCGGGGAGCTGTTTTTT. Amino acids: CASSERGTNTGELFF.

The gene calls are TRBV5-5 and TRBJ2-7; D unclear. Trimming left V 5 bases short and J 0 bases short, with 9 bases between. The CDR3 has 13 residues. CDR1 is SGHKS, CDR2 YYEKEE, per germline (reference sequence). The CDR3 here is CASSPASSYEQYF. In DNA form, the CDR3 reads TGTGCCAGCAGTCCAGCGTCCTCCTACGAGCAGTACTTC.

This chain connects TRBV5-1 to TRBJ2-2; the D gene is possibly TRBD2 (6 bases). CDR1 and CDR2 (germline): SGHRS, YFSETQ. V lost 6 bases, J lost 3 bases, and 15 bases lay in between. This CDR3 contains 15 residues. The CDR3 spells CASKQDWGDTGELFF. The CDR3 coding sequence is TGCGCCAGCAAACAGGACTGGGGGGACACCGGGGAGCTGTTTTTT.

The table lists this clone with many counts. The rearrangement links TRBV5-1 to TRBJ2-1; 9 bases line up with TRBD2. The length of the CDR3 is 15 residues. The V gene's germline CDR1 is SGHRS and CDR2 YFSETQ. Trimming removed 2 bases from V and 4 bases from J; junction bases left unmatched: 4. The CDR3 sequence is CASSFAGGTYNEQFF. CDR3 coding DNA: TGCGCCAGCAGCTTCGCGGGAGGGACGTACAATGAGCAGTTCTTC.

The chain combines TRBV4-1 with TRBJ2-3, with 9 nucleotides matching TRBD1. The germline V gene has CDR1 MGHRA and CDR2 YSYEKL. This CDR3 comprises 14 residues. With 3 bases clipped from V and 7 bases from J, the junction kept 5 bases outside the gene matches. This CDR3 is CASSQSDRGHTQYF. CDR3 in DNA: TGCGCCAGCAGCCAGTCGGACAGGGGCCATACGCAGTATTTT.

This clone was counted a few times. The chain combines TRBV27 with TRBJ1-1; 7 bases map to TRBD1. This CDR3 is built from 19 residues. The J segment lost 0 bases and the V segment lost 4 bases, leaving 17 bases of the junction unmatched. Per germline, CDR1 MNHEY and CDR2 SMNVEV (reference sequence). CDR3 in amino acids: CASSSSIWDSPSMNTEAFF. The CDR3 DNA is TGTGCCAGCAGTTCCTCCATCTGGGACAGCCCATCGATGAACACTGAAGCTTTCTTT.

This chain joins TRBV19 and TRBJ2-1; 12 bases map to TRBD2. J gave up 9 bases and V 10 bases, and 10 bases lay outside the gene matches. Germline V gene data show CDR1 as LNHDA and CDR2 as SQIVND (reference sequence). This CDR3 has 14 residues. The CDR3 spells CATDGLAGRSEQFF. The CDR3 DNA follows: TGTGCCACCGACGGACTAGCGGGGAGGAGTGAGCAGTTCTTC.

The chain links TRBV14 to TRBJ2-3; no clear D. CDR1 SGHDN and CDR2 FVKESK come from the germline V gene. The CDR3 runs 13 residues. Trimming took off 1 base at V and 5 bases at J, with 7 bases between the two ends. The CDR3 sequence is CASSQGLVDTQYF. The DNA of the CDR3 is TGTGCCAGCAGCCAAGGACTCGTAGATACGCAGTATTTT.

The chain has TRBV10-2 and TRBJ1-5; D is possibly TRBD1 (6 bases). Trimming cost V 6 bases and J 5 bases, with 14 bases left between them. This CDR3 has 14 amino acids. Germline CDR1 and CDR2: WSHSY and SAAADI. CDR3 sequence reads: CASSLGGGHQPQHF. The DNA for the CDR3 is TGCGCCAGCAGCCTCGGGGGGGGGCATCAGCCCCAGCATTTT.

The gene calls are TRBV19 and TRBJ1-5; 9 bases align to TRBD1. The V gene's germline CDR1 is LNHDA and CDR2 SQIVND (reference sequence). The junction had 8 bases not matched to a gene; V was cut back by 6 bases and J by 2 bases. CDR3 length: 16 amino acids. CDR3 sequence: CASRRDRDLRNQPQHF. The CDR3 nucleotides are TGTGCCAGTAGGAGGGACAGGGACCTACGCAATCAGCCCCAGCATTTT.

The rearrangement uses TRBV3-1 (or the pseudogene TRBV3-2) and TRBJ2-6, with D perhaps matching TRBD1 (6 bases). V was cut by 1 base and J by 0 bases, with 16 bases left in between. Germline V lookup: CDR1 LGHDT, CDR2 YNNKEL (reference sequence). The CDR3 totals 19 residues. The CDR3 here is CASSQVRRTAYSGANVLTF. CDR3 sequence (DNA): TGTGCCAGCAGCCAAGTTCGCAGGACAGCCTACTCTGGGGCCAACGTCCTGACTTTC.

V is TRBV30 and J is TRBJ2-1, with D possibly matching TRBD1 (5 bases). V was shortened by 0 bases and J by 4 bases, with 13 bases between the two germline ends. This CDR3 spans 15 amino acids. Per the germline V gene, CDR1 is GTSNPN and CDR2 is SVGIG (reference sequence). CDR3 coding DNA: TGTGCCTGGAGTGTACCCGGGCAGGGTTACAATGAGCAGTTCTTC. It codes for CAWSVPGQGYNEQFF.

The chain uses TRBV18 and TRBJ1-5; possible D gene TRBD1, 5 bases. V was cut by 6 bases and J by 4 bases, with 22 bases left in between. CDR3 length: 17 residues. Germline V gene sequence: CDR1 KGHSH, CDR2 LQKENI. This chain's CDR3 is CASSTNSLGGGNQPQHF. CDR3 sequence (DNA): TGTGCCAGCTCCACCAATTCCCTCGGGGGGGGAAATCAGCCCCAGCATTTT. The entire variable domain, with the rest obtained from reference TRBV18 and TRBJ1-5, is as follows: NAGVMQNPRHLVRRRGQEARLRCSPMKGHSHVYWYRQLPEEGLKFMVYLQKENIIDESGMPKERFSAEFPKEGPSILRIQQVVRGDSAAYFCASSTNSLGGGNQPQHFGDGTRLSIL.

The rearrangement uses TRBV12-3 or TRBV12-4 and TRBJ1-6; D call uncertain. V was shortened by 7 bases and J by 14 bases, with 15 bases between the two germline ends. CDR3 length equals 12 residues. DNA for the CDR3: TGTGCCAGCACTTCGGTCCGAAACTCCCTCCACTTT. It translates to CASTSVRNSLHF.